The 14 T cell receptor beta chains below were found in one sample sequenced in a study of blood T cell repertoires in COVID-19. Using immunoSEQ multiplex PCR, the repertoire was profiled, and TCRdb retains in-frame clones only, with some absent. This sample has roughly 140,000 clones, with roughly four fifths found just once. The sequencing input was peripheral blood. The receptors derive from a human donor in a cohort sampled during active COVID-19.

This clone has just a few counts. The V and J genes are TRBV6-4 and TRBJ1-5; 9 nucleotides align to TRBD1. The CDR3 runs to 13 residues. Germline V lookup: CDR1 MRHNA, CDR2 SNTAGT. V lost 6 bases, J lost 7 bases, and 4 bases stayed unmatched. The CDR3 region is CASSADRGQPQHF. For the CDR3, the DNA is TGTGCCAGCAGCGCGGACAGGGGCCAGCCCCAGCATTTT.

The CDR3 loop is CASSHTTGTGHGYTF. The CDR3 DNA sequence: TGCGCCAGCAGCCACACGACCGGGACAGGGCATGGCTACACCTTC. This chain links TRBV4-1 with TRBJ1-2, with TRBD1 matching over 9 bases. There are 15 residues in the CDR3. Germline trimming cut 3 bases from V and 6 bases from J; bases unmatched to any gene: 8. Germline V CDR1 and CDR2: MGHRA, YSYEKL.

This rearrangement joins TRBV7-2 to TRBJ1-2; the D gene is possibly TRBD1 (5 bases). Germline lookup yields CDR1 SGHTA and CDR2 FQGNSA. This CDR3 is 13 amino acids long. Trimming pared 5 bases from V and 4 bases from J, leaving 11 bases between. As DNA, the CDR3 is TGTGCCAGCAGCCTCACGGGACTCTATGGCTACACCTTC. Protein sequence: CASSLTGLYGYTF.

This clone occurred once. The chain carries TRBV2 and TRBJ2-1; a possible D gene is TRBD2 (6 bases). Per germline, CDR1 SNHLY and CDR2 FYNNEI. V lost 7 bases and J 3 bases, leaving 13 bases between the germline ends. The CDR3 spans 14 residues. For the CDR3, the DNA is TGTGCCAGCACCCGGACTACCTTCTACAATGAGCAGTTCTTC. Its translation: CASTRTTFYNEQFF.

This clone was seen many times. CDR3 amino acids: CASSQTDRMNTEAFF. Here the CDR3 DNA reads TGTGCCAGCAGCCAAACAGACAGGATGAACACTGAAGCTTTCTTT. V is TRBV3-1 (or the pseudogene TRBV3-2) and J is TRBJ1-1; TRBD1 might be the D (6 bases). Germline-derived CDR1 and CDR2 are LGHDT and YNNKEL (reference sequence). The V end was cut by 2 bases, the J end by 0 bases, with 10 bases between. This CDR3 region has 15 residues.

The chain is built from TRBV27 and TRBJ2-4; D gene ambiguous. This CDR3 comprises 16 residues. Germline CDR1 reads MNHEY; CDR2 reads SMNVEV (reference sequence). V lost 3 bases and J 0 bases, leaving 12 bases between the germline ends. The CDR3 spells CASSFGVSLAKNIQYF. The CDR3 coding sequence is TGTGCCAGCAGTTTTGGAGTATCCTTAGCCAAAAACATTCAGTACTTC.

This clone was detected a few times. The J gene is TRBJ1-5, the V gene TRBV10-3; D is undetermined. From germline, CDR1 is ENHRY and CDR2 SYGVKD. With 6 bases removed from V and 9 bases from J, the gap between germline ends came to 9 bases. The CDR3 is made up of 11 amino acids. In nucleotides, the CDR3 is TGTGCCATCAGCCTTCCCCGGCCCCAGCATTTT. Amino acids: CAISLPRPQHF.

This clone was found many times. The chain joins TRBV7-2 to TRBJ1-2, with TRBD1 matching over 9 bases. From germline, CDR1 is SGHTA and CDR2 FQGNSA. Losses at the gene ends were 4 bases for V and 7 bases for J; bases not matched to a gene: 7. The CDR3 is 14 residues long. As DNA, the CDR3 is TGTGCCAGCAGCTCCAGGGACAGGGTCGGTGGCTACACCTTC. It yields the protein CASSSRDRVGGYTF.

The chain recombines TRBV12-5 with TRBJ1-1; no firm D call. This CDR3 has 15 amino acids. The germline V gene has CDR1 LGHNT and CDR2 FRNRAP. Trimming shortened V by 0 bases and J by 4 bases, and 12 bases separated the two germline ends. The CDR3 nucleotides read TGTGCTAGTGGTTTGGTACACGGGGTCCTCACTGAAGCTTTCTTT. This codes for CASGLVHGVLTEAFF.

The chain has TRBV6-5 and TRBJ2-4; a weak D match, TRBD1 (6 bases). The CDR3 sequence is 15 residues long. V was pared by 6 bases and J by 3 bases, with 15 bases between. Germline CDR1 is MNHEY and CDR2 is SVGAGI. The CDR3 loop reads CASRVKQGDKNIQYF. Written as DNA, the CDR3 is TGTGCCAGCAGAGTAAAACAGGGTGACAAAAACATTCAGTACTTC.

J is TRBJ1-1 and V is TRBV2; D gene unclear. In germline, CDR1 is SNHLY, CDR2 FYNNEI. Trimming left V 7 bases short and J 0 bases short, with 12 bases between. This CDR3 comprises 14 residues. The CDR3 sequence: CASKRAGMNTEAFF. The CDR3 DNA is TGTGCCAGCAAACGCGCGGGCATGAACACTGAAGCTTTCTTT.

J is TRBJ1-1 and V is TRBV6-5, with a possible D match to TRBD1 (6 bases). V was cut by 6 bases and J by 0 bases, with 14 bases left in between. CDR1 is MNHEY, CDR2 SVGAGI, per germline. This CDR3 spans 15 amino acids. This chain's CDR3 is CASSDSGTLNTEAFF. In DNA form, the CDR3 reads TGTGCCAGCAGCGACTCTGGGACACTGAACACTGAAGCTTTCTTT.

The CDR3 here is CASRQGLAGNQPQHF. The DNA for the CDR3 is TGCGCCAGCCGACAGGGACTTGCGGGCAATCAGCCCCAGCATTTT. The chain combines TRBV5-1 with TRBJ1-5; TRBD1 matches at 7 bases. The germline CDR1 and CDR2 sequences are SGHRS and YFSETQ. V lost 7 bases to trimming and J lost 2 bases; unmatched junction nucleotides: 9. The CDR3 runs to 15 residues.

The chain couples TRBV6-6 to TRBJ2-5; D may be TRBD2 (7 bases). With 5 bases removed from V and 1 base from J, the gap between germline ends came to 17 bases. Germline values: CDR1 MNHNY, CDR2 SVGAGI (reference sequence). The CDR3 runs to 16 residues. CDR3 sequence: CASSPRGAGRQETQYF. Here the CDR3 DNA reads TGTGCCAGCAGTCCCCGGGGGGCGGGGCGCCAAGAGACCCAGTACTTC.